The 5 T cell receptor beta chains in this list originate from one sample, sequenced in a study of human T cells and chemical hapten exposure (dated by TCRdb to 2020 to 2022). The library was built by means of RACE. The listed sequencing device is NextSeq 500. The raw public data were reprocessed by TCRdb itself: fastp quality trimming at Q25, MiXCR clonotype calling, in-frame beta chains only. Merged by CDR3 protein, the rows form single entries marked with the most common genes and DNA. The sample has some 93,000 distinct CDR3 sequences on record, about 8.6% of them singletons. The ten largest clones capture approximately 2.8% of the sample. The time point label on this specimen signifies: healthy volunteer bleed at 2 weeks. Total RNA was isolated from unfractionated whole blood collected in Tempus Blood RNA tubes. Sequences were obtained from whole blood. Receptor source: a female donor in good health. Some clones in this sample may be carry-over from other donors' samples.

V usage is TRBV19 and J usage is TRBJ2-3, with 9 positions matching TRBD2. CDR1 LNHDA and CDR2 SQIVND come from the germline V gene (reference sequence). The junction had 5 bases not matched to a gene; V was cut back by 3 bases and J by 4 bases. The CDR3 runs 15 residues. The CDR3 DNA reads TGTGCCAGTAGTATTAGGGGACTAGCCGCAGATACGCAGTATTTT. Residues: CASSIRGLAADTQYF.

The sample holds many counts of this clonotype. CDR3 protein: CASSPPLGTSGRRQYF. Written as DNA, the CDR3 is TGTGCCAGCAGCCCCCCTCTCGGGACTAGCGGGAGGCGACAGTATTTT. The rearrangement links TRBV11-1 to TRBJ2-3; TRBD2 aligns across 15 bases. In germline, CDR1 is SGHAT, CDR2 FQDESV (reference sequence). The length of the CDR3 is 16 residues. With 5 bases clipped from V and 12 bases from J, the junction kept 12 bases outside the gene matches.

The CDR3 region has the DNA TGTGCCAGCAGTTTTTCCGTTACAAGGGGGAGAAACACTGAAGCTTTCTTT. Protein: CASSFSVTRGRNTEAFF. The rearrangement joins TRBV6-2 or TRBV6-3 to TRBJ1-1; the D gene is possibly TRBD1 (6 bases). This CDR3 spans 17 amino acids. The germline V gene has CDR1 MNHEY and CDR2 SVGEGT. Trimming removed 4 bases from V and 2 bases from J, with 20 bases in between.

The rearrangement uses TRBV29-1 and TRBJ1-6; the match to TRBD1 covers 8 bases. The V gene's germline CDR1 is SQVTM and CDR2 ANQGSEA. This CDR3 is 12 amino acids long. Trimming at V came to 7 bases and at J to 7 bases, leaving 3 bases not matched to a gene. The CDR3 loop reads CSARDRNSPLHF. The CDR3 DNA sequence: TGCAGCGCCCGGGACAGGAATTCACCCCTCCACTTT.

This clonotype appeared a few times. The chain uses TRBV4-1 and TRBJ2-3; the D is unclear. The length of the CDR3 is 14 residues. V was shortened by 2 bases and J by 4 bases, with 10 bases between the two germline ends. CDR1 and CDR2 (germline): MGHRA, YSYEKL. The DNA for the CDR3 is TGCGCCAGCAGCCAACCCGGTAGCCCAGATACGCAGTATTTT. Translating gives CASSQPGSPDTQYF.